The 15 T cell receptor beta chains below were found in one sample sequenced in a study of blood T cell repertoires in COVID-19. Some clones are missing from TCRdb's copy, which holds only in-frame ones; the method was immunoSEQ multiplex PCR. The table includes 470,000 or so clones, around 88% detected once. The sequenced material came from peripheral blood. These receptors came from a young woman with acute or convalescent COVID-19.

V usage is TRBV7-2 and J usage is TRBJ1-1, with unresolved D. CDR3 length: 15 residues. Germline assignment: CDR1 SGHTA and CDR2 FQGNSA. The V end was cut by 1 base, the J end by 1 base, with 10 bases between. The CDR3 here is CASSLVATTNTEAFF. The CDR3 nucleotides are TGTGCCAGCAGCTTAGTGGCAACCACGAACACTGAAGCTTTCTTT.

The chain recombines TRBV9 with TRBJ1-1; no firm D call. CDR1 is SGDLS and CDR2 is YYNGEE in the germline V gene. V was pared by 1 base and J by 4 bases, with 8 bases between. The CDR3 has 13 residues. The CDR3, as DNA: TGTGCCAGCAGCGTAACTGAAAGCACTGAAGCTTTCTTT. It translates to CASSVTESTEAFF.

The rearrangement uses TRBV7-7 and TRBJ2-5; D is possibly TRBD2 (5 bases). The V gene's germline CDR1 is SSHAT and CDR2 FNYEAQ (reference sequence). The CDR3 sequence is 13 residues long. V shed 6 bases and J shed 4 bases, with 12 bases lying between them. CDR3 bases: TGTGCCAGCAGTGGAGGAGGAGGAGAGACCCAGTACTTC. It codes for CASSGGGGETQYF. The full variable domain, completed using reference TRBV7-7 and TRBJ2-5, is GAGVSQSPRYKVTKRGQDVTLRCDPISSHATLYWYQQALGQGPEFLTYFNYEAQPDKSGLPSDRFSAERPEGSISTLTIQRTEQRDSAMYRCASSGGGGETQYFGPGTRLLVL.

V and J are TRBV9 and TRBJ2-1, with D maybe TRBD1 (6 bases). V was clipped by 0 bases and J by 12 bases, with 16 bases between them. CDR1 and CDR2 from the germline V gene are SGDLS and YYNGEE. This CDR3 contains 14 residues. The chain's CDR3 is CASSVVVGGTRQFF. The CDR3 coding sequence is TGTGCCAGCAGCGTAGTCGTAGGGGGAACACGGCAGTTCTTC. Looking up the rest from reference TRBV9 and TRBJ2-1 gives the full variable domain: DSGVTQTPKHLITATGQRVTLRCSPRSGDLSVYWYQQSLDQGLQFLIQYYNGEERAKGNILERFSAQQFPDLHSELNLSSLELGDSALYFCASSVVVGGTRQFFGPGTRLTVL.

The gene calls are TRBV4-1 and TRBJ1-1, with 8 nucleotides matching TRBD1. V shed 4 bases and J 10 bases; nucleotides not matched to a gene: 8. CDR1 MGHRA and CDR2 YSYEKL come from the germline V gene. The CDR3 is made up of 13 amino acids. For the CDR3, the DNA is TGCGCCAGCAGCCTTATCGGGACAGGCCGAGCTTTCTTT. This encodes CASSLIGTGRAFF.

The V call is TRBV2, the J call TRBJ2-7; TRBD1 matches at 7 bases. J gave up 6 bases and V 7 bases, and 12 bases lay outside the gene matches. The CDR3 loop spans 14 amino acids. Germline values: CDR1 SNHLY, CDR2 FYNNEI. This CDR3 is CASTPERGLFEQYF. The CDR3 nucleotides are TGTGCCAGCACCCCGGAGAGGGGGCTCTTCGAGCAGTACTTC.

The chain links TRBV7-3 to TRBJ2-3; 8 nucleotides align to TRBD1. The CDR3 is 14 amino acids. V lost 7 bases, J lost 6 bases, and 9 bases stayed unmatched. Per germline, CDR1 SGHTA and CDR2 FQGTGA. CDR3 coding DNA: TGTGCCAGCACCCCAGGACAGGGAATGGATACGCAGTATTTT. Amino acid sequence: CASTPGQGMDTQYF. The full variable domain, with the rest looked up from reference TRBV7-3 and TRBJ2-3, is GAGVSQTPSNKVTEKGKYVELRCDPISGHTALYWYRQSLGQGPEFLIYFQGTGAADDSGLPNDRFFAVRPEGSVSTLKIQRTERGDSAVYLCASTPGQGMDTQYFGPGTRLTVL.

In its sample, this clone was seen once. J is TRBJ1-5 and V is TRBV5-5, with D unclear. CDR3 length equals 15 residues. The V gene's germline CDR1 is SGHKS and CDR2 YYEKEE (reference sequence). V lost 3 bases to trimming and J lost 0 bases, with 10 bases between them. The CDR3: CASSSLAYSNQPQHF. The CDR3 region has the DNA TGTGCCAGCAGCTCCCTCGCGTATAGCAATCAGCCCCAGCATTTT.

The chain recombines TRBV5-1 with TRBJ1-2, with 12 nucleotides matching TRBD1. The CDR3 consists of 17 residues. The J segment lost 6 bases and the V segment lost 2 bases, leaving 11 bases of the junction unmatched. CDR1 and CDR2 from the germline V gene are SGHRS and YFSETQ. The CDR3 bases are TGCGCCAGCAGCTTCTCCGGGACAGGGGGCGCCGAGGATGGCTACACCTTC. It translates to CASSFSGTGGAEDGYTF.

V gene TRBV4-2 combines with J gene TRBJ1-2, with 11 bases aligning to TRBD1. The CDR3 has 14 amino acids. The ends lost 1 base at V and 8 bases at J; junction bases unmatched: 3. In germline, CDR1 is LGHNA, CDR2 YNFKEQ. The CDR3 bases are TGTGCCAGCAGCCAAGGGACAGGGGGCGAGGGCTACACCTTC. Translation gives CASSQGTGGEGYTF.

The V gene is TRBV6-5, the J gene TRBJ1-1, with D perhaps matching TRBD1 (5 bases). Trimming removed 5 bases at V and 3 bases at J, with 13 bases between. CDR1 is MNHEY, CDR2 SVGAGI, per germline. The length of the CDR3 is 14 residues. This CDR3 is CASSPVGGYTEAFF. In DNA form, the CDR3 reads TGTGCCAGCAGTCCCGTTGGGGGGTACACTGAAGCTTTCTTT.

The J gene is TRBJ1-2, the V gene TRBV14; 7 nucleotides align to TRBD1. CDR1 is SGHDN, CDR2 FVKESK, per germline. The junction had 3 bases not matched to a gene; V was cut back by 3 bases and J by 2 bases. The CDR3 is 14 residues long. Here the CDR3 reads CASSHGTVNYGYTF. In DNA, the CDR3 is TGTGCCAGCAGCCACGGGACAGTGAACTATGGCTACACCTTC.

The chain employs TRBV6-1 and TRBJ1-1; D gene unclear. V lost 0 bases, J lost 4 bases, and 15 bases lay in between. The CDR3 is 16 residues long. Germline V gives CDR1 MNHNS, CDR2 SASEGT. CDR3 DNA sequence: TGTGCCAGCAGTGAAGCGTCTTACGTTAGTGGCACTGAAGCTTTCTTT. Translation gives CASSEASYVSGTEAFF.

With regard to this clone: The sample holds other DNA sequences that translate to the same CDR3. The CDR3 loop is CASSGQGGNQPQHF. The DNA for the CDR3 is TGTGCCAGCAGTGGACAGGGCGGGAATCAGCCCCAGCATTTT. The chain is built from TRBV2 and TRBJ1-5; 7 nucleotides align to TRBD1. The V gene end was trimmed by 4 bases and the J gene end by 4 bases; junction bases not matched to a gene: 4. Per germline, CDR1 SNHLY and CDR2 FYNNEI. This CDR3 has 14 residues.

This rearrangement joins TRBV4-1 to TRBJ2-2, with D possibly TRBD2 on 6 matching bases. The CDR3 runs 14 residues. Trimming stripped 4 bases from V and 2 bases from J, with 8 bases between. Germline V CDR1 and CDR2: MGHRA, YSYEKL. The CDR3 DNA reads as TGCGCCAGCAGCCTGGGACTCAACACCGGGGAGCTGTTTTTT. Its translation: CASSLGLNTGELFF.